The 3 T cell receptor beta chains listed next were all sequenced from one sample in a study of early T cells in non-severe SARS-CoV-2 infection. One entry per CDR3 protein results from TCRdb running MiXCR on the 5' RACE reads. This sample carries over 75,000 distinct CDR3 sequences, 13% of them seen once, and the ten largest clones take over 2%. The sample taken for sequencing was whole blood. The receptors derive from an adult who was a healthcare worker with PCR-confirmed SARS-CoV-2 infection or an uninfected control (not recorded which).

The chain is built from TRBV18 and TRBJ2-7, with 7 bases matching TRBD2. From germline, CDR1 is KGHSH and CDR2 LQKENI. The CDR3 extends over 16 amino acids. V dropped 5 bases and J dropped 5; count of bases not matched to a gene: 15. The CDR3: CASSVDPGGLLHEQYF. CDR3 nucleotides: TGTGCCAGCTCAGTTGATCCGGGGGGTCTGTTACACGAGCAGTACTTC.

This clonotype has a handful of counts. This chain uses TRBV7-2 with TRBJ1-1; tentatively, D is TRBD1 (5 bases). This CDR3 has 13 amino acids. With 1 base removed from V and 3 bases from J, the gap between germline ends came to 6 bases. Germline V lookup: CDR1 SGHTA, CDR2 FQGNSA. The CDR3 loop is CASSLGQYTEAFF. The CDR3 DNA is TGTGCCAGCAGCTTAGGACAGTACACTGAAGCTTTCTTT.

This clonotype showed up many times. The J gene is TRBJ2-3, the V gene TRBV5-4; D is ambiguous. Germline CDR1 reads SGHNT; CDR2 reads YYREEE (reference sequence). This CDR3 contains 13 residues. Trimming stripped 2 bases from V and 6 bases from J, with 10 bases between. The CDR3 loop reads CASSLRLADTQYF. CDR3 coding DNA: TGTGCCAGCAGCTTAAGGTTGGCGGATACGCAGTATTTT.